This TCR beta chain was identified during a study of blood T cells in healthy people across ages. At least ten counts were recorded for this clonotype. The antigen is not known. Overall study findings and caveats: As age increased, TCR beta diversity per million T cells fell in a roughly linear fashion. Strong correlation linked observed beta diversity and percent naive T cells.

Sample-barcoded 5' priming and a J-beta primer mix drove a second PCR of roughly 6 to 12 cycles. Template switching added a 12-random-nucleotide identifier to every cDNA molecule. MiXCR, run by TCRdb on the 5' RACE reads, gives a single entry per CDR3 protein. The sample records about 640,000 distinct CDR3 sequences, around 31% being singletons. Each donor was a healthy Caucasian individual from Russia, aged roughly 6 to 95. The CDR3 runs 16 residues. Trimming took 0 bases from V and 6 from J; bases not matched to a gene: 5. Germline CDR1 reads LGHNA; CDR2 reads YNFKEQ. The chain is built from TRBV4-2 and TRBJ1-4, with 9 bases fitting TRBD1. This TCR was sampled from a woman aged 80 or older in good health. Sequences were obtained from blood. The CDR3 spells CASSQDGGQGDEKLFF. Written as DNA, the CDR3 is TGTGCCAGCAGCCAAGATGGGGGACAGGGTGATGAAAAACTGTTTTTT.